The source of this T cell receptor (beta chain) is a study of a mutant IDH1 vaccine in newly diagnosed glioma. In the study overall: Treated individuals were around 60% male and 37.5% female, averaging roughly 44 years of age. Patients previously underwent radiotherapy, temozolomide, or both, and most underwent both.

This CDR3 comprises 13 residues. V trimming: 3 bases; J trimming: 5 bases; junction bases outside the gene matches: 4. Germline V gives CDR1 SGDLS, CDR2 YYNGEE. Time point defined: baseline, week 1 (first vaccination visit). Treatment given: pre-vaccination baseline after standard-of-care therapy. The table came from immunoSEQ multiplex PCR; TCRdb's copy has only in-frame clones and leaves some out. The table shows about 98,000 clones, with approximately 90% occurring only once. The chain carries TRBV9 and TRBJ2-7; 8 nucleotides line up with TRBD1. The origin of this receptor is a woman aged 50 to 60 with glioma. The sample consisted of PBMCs, taken from a glioma patient treated with radiotherapy, temozolomide or both. The CDR3 is CASSAGQGNEQYF. The CDR3 DNA sequence: TGTGCCAGCAGCGCCGGACAGGGCAACGAGCAGTACTTC.